This T cell receptor beta chain was sequenced during a study of shared clonotypes between healthy human individuals (TCRdb year 2020). About the study as a whole: The cohort comprised a couple of women and three men aged 18 to 49 years. Per donor, three plates each were used for CD4 naive and CD4 memory, two for CD8 naive, and one for CD8 memory. To estimate repertoire size and how much clonotypes are shared between individuals, the study performed deep sequencing of blood TCR repertoires from a few healthy adults. Different laboratories and diverse techniques were used to prepare libraries and sequence TCR repertoires, to increase sequencing depth and limit assay-specific biases. Each donor's leukapheresis produced roughly between roughly 0.85 and 10 billion PBMCs. General conclusions and limits of the study: Even with the large sequencing depth, rarefaction of the sorted-subset datasets indicated that sequencing was incomplete. Pairwise subsampling indicated that sequencing depth was expected to affect the degree of clonotype sharing among donors. The genetic and exposure-history diversity represented was limited by the small number of donors. Sampling was restricted to blood, and TCR repertoires in tissues likely differ from the TCR repertoires found in blood. When a few donors were compared, the shared fraction of clonotypes was roughly 4.8% for naive CD4, over 3% for naive CD8, 2% to 2.5% for memory CD4, and less than 0.5% for memory CD8. Naive subsets generally had larger estimated clonotype richness than memory subsets. Compared with non-shared clonotypes, the clonotypes found in all four sorted-subset donors had higher generation probabilities.

CDR1 is given as SGHRS and CDR2 as YFSETQ, both from the germline V gene. The CDR3 has 16 amino acids, counting the end cysteine and phenylalanine. Only CDR3 DNA is held: 48 bases, read in frame from base 1. At the junction V is shortened by 4 bases and J by 1 base; bases outside the gene matches: 5. As to this clone: The antigen it recognizes is unknown. Per-base qualities were not stored, and no clone one base away is much larger. Other nucleotide sequences from this sample produce the same CDR3.

Using the deep immunoSEQ assay, TCR CDR3 regions were amplified from genomic DNA by multiplex PCR. Extracted genomic DNA from each cell subset was distributed evenly across all wells of several immunoSEQ 96-well plates, and each plate was treated as a replicate. For sorted subsets, about 200 ng genomic DNA, equal to 30,000 or so T cell genomes, was loaded into each replicate PCR. Purified libraries were quantified with a Qubit 3.0 fluorometer, sized on a Bioanalyzer 2100, and re-quantified with the KAPA Library Quantification kit. Every immunoSEQ 96-well plate was sequenced on a dedicated single-read 150-cycle Illumina NextSeq 550 flow cell. The original methods were these. The immunoSEQ output contained only junctional sequences without quality scores, so filtering could not match that applied to full-length reads. To assign V/J genes and CDR3, sequences were annotated using PyIR, a Python wrapper for IgBLAST v1.9, with IMGT germline references. Reads with weak V/J assignments (E-value above 1e-6), missing CDR3, stop codons, out-of-frame junctions, or ambiguous translated residues were removed. V3J clonotypes were defined by identical inferred V gene, J gene, and CDR3 amino acid sequence. To compute the percentage overlap between repertoires, the number of shared unique clonotypes was divided by the size of the smaller repertoire. Repertoire richness was assessed with RTK rarefaction, the Chao1 estimator, and Recon v2.1 estimates of unobserved clonotypes. OLGA was used to compute generation probabilities for all TCRbeta clonotypes that the gDNA method yielded from a handful of donors. TCRdb took this table from immuneACCESS and kept in-frame rearrangements with V and J called. Such tables lack part of the clones; where checked against another copy, unresolved V genes explain under half of the gap, and the rest is unexplained. Clone size and V and J calls were adopted from that table, with D and trimming inferred from the DNA. The sample table shows 2 million to 2.5 million clones, and more than 90% are seen once. 0.13% of the sample goes to the ten largest clones.

Healthy HIV-negative adults with no recently reported acute infections or vaccinations were included as donors. Every donor was a Caucasian adult living in Nashville, Tennessee, USA. CD4+ T cells were enriched by magnetic negative selection, after which naive cells were positively selected on CD45RA and the negative fraction was taken as the memory subset. Blood was collected by leukapheresis, and PBMCs were isolated by Ficoll-Histopaque density gradient centrifugation and then cryopreserved in liquid nitrogen vapor phase. Analytical flow cytometry was used to check the purity and quantity of each magnetically sorted T cell population. Genomic DNA was isolated from each sorted fraction and quantified by UV absorbance on a Nanodrop 2000c.

The source is a man aged 18 to 30 in good health. Sequenced sample: naive CD4+ T cells sorted from blood. The meaning of the sample's cell subset or site label: CD45RA+ positively selected. Here the chain combines TRBV5-1 and TRBJ2-3; the junction holds 11 bases that match TRBD2. The CDR3 here reads CASSPRLAGRTDTQYF. The sequenced DNA is TGCGCCAGCAGCCCCCGACTAGCGGGGCGCACAGATACGCAGTATTTT.